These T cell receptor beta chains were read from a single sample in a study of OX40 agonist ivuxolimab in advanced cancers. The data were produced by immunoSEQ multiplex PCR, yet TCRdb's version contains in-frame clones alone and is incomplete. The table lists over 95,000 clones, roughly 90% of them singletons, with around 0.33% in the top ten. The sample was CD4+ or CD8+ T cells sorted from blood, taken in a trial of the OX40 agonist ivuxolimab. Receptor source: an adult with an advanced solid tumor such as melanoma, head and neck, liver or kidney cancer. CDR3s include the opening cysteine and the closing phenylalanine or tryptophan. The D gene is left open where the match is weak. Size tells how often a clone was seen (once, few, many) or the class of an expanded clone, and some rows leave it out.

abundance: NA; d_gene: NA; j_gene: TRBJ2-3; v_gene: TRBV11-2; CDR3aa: CASSSTQSTDTQYF; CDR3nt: TGTGCCAGCAGCTCGACACAGAGCACAGATACGCAGTATTTT
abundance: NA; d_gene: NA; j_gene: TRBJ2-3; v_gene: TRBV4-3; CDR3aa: CASSHGLTSTDTQYF; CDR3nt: TGCGCCAGCAGCCATGGACTAACTAGCACAGATACGCAGTATTTT
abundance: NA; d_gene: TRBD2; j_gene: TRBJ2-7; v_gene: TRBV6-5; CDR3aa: CASTARTSGSYEQYF; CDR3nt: TGTGCCAGCACCGCAAGGACTAGCGGGTCTTACGAGCAGTACTTC
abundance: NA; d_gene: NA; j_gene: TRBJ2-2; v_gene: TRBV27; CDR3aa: CASSLGQGSAGELFF; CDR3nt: TGTGCCAGCAGTTTGGGGCAGGGGTCTGCCGGGGAGCTGTTTTTT
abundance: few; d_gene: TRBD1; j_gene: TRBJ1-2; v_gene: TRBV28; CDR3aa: CASSRDRGYDYGYTF; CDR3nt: TGTGCCAGCAGTCGGGACAGGGGTTATGACTATGGCTACACCTTC
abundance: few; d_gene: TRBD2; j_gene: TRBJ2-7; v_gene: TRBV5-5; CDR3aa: CASSFGAGVSGEQYF; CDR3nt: TGTGCCAGCAGCTTCGGAGCGGGAGTATCGGGCGAGCAGTACTTC
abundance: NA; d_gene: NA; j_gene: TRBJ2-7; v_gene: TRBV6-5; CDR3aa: CASSQWQGPYEQYF; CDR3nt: TGTGCCAGCAGTCAATGGCAGGGTCCCTACGAGCAGTACTTC
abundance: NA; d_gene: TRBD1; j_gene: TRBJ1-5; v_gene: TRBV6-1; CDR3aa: CASIGQVSQPQHF; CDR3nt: TGTGCCAGCATTGGACAGGTCAGCCAGCCCCAGCATTTT
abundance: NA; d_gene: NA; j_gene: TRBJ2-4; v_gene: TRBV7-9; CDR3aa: CASSLEGAKNIQYF; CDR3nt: TGTGCCAGCAGCTTAGAAGGGGCCAAAAACATTCAGTACTTC
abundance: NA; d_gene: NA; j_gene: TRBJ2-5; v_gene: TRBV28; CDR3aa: CASRIGREETQYF; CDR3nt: TGTGCCAGCAGAATAGGCAGGGAAGAGACCCAGTACTTC
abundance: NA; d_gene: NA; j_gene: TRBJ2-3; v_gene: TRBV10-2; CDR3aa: CASKGVGTDTQYF; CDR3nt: TGCGCCAGCAAGGGAGTAGGCACAGATACGCAGTATTTT
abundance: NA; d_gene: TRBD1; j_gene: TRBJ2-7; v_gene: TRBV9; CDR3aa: CASSPRRGGAGQYF; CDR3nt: TGTGCCAGCAGCCCTAGAAGAGGGGGCGCTGGGCAGTACTTC
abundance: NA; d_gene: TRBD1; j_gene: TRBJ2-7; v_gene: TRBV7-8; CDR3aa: CASSLTGTGFPWEYF; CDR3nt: TGTGCCAGCAGCTTGACCGGGACAGGGTTTCCCTGGGAGTACTTC
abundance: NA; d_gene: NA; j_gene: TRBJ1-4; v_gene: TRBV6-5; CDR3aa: CASSLRNPLEKLFF; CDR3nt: TGTGCCAGCAGTCTTCGGAATCCCCTTGAAAAACTGTTTTTT
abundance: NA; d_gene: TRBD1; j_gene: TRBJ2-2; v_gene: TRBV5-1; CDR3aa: CASSLARQGAGELFF; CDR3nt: TGCGCCAGCAGCTTGGCCAGGCAGGGGGCAGGGGAGCTGTTTTTT
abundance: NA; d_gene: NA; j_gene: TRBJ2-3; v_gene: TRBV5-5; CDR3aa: CASSLDSPDTQYF; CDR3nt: TGTGCCAGCAGCTTGGATTCCCCAGATACGCAGTATTTT
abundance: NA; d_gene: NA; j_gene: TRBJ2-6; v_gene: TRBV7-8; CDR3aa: CASSWEWGAGANVLTF; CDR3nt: TGTGCCAGCAGTTGGGAGTGGGGAGCTGGGGCCAACGTCCTGACTTTC
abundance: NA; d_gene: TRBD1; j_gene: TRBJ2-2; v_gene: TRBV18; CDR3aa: CASSPPGGAIRTGELFF; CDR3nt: TGTGCCAGCTCACCACCAGGGGGCGCAATCCGCACCGGGGAGCTGTTTTTT
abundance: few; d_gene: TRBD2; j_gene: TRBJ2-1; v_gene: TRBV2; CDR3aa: CASTGGTSRYNEQFF; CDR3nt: TGTGCCAGCACCGGCGGGACTAGTAGATACAATGAGCAGTTCTTC
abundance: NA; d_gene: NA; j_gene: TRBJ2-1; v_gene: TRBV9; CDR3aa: CASSVAVGYNEQFF; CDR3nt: TGTGCCAGCAGCGTAGCGGTAGGGTACAATGAGCAGTTCTTC
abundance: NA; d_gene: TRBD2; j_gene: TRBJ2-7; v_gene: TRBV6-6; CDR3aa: CASSSLGTSAPYEQYF; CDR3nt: TGTGCCAGCAGTTCCCTTGGGACTAGCGCCCCCTACGAGCAGTACTTC
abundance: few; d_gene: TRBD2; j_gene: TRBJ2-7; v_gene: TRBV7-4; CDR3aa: CASSSLTSGRARYEQYF; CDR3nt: TGTGCCAGCAGCTCGTTGACTAGCGGGAGGGCCAGGTACGAGCAGTACTTC
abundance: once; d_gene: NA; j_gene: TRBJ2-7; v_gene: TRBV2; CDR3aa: CASGAQAYEQYF; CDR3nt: TGTGCCAGCGGGGCACAAGCCTACGAGCAGTACTTC
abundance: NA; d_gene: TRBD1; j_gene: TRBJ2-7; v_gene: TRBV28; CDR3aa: CASRLGQGGEQYF; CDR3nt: TGTGCCAGCAGACTAGGACAGGGCGGGGAGCAGTACTTC
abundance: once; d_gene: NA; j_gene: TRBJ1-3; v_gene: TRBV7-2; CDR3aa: CASSLIASQTLSSGNTIYF; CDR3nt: TGTGCCAGCAGCTTAATTGCCAGCCAAACTCTTAGCTCTGGAAACACCATATATTTT
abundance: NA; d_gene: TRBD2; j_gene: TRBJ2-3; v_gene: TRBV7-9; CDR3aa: CASSPWRERGDTQYF; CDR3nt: TGTGCCAGTTCCCCTTGGCGGGAGAGAGGAGATACGCAGTATTTT
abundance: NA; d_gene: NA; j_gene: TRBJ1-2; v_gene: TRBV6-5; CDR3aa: CASSPAGPNYGYTF; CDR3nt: TGTGCCAGCAGTCCGGCCGGGCCTAACTATGGCTACACCTTC
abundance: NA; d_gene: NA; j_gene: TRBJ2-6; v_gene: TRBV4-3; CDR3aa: CASSQAFGGALGANVLTF; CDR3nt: TGCGCCAGCAGCCAAGCCTTCGGAGGGGCGCTTGGGGCCAACGTCCTGACTTTC
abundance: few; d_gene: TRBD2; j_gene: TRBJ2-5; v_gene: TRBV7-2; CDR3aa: CASSPDGGRETQYF; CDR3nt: TGTGCCAGCAGCCCGGACGGGGGGAGGGAGACCCAGTACTTC
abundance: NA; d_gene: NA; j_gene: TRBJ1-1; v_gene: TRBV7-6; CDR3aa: CASSLAGVTEAFF; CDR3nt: TGTGCCAGCAGCTTGGCGGGTGTGACAGAAGCTTTCTTT
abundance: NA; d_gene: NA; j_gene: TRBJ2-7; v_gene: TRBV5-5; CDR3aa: CASSLERVGYEQYF; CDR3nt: TGTGCCAGCAGCTTGGAAAGGGTTGGCTACGAGCAGTACTTC
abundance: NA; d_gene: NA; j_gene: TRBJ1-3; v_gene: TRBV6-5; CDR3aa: CASSYSGPKVGNTIYF; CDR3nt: TGTGCCAGCAGTTACTCGGGCCCCAAAGTAGGAAACACCATATATTTT
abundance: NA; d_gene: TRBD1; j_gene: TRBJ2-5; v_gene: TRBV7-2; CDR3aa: CASSLMQGQQETQYF; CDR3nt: TGTGCCAGCAGCTTAATGCAGGGACAGCAAGAGACCCAGTACTTC
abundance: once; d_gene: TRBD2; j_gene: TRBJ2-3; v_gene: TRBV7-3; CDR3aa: CASSLSGSTDTQYF; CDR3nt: TGTGCCAGCAGCCTTAGCGGGAGCACAGATACGCAGTATTTT
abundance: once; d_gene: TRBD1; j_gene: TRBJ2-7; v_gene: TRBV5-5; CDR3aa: CASSLDGTGFYEQYF; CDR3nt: TGTGCCAGCAGCTTGGATGGGACAGGATTCTACGAGCAGTACTTC
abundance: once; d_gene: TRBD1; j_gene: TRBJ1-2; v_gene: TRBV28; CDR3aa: CASSSTGTAIYGYTF; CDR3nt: TGTGCCAGCAGTTCCACCGGGACAGCAATCTATGGCTACACCTTC